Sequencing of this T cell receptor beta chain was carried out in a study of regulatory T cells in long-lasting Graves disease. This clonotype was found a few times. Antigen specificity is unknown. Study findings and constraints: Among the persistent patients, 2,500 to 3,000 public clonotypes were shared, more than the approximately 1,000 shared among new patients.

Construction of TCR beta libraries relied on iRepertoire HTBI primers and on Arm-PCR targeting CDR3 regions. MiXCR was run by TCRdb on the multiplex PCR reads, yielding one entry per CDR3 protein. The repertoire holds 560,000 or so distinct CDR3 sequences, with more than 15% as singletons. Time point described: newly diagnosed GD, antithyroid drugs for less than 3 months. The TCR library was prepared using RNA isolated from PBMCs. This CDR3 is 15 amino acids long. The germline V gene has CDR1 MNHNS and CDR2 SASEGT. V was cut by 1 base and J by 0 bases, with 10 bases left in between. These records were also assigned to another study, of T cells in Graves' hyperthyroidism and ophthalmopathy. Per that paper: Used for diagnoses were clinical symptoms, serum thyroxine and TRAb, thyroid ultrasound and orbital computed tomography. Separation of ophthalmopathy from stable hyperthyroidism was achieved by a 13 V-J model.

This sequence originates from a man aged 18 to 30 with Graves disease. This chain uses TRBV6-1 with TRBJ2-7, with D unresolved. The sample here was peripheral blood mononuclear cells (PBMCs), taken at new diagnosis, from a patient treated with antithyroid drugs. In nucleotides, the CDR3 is TGTGCCAGCAGTGAAGAGGTCGGAACCTCCTACGAGCAGTACTTC. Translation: CASSEEVGTSYEQYF.